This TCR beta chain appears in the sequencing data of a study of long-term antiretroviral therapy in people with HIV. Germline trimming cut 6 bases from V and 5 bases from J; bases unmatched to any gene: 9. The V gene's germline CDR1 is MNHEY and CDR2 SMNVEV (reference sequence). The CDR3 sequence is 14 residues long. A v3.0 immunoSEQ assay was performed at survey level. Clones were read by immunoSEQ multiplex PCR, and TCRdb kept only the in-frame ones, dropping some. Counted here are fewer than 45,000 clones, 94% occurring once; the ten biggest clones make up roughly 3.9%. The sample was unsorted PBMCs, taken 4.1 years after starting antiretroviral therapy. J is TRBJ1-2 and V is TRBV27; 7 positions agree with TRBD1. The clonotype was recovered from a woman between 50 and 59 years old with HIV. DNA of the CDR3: TGTGCCAGCAGACGGTCGACAGGGCCGTATGGCTACACCTTC. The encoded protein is CASRRSTGPYGYTF.